These 7 T cell receptor beta chains were all obtained from the same sample, sequenced in a study of preoperative IRX-2 immunotherapy in early breast cancer. TCRdb's copy holds only in-frame clones and misses some; the assay was immunoSEQ multiplex PCR. Among some 99,000 clones, approximately 90% were seen once, and the ten largest hold around 2.1%. Sample treatment: preoperative locoregional IRX-2 cytokine immunotherapy. Sequenced material: tumor tissue, taken after IRX-2 immunotherapy. These receptors came from a human donor with breast cancer.

The chain couples TRBV29-1 to TRBJ1-1; 7 bases map to TRBD1. The ends lost 3 bases at V and 5 bases at J; junction bases unmatched: 3. The germline CDR1 and CDR2 sequences are SQVTM and ANQGSEA. This CDR3 has 12 residues. DNA for the CDR3: TGCAGCGTTGACAAACAGGGGACTGAAGCTTTCTTT. Translated, it gives CSVDKQGTEAFF.

J is TRBJ2-1 and V is TRBV28; D is unresolved. The CDR3 contains 12 residues. V was pared by 6 bases and J by 8 bases, with 11 bases between. CDR1 is MDHEN, CDR2 SYDVKM, per germline. CDR3 DNA: TGTGCCAGCAGGGGGTTGGTGTATGAGCAGTTCTTC. Its translation is CASRGLVYEQFF.

This rearrangement joins TRBV19 to TRBJ2-7; TRBD2 agrees at 8 bases. With V trimmed by 3 bases and J by 3 bases, 16 bases remained unmatched. Germline V gives CDR1 LNHDA, CDR2 SQIVND (reference sequence). This CDR3 is 18 amino acids long. Here the CDR3 DNA reads TGTGCCAGTAGTATCTCCCCTGGAGGAAGCGGGAGCGGCTACGAGCAGTACTTC. Protein sequence: CASSISPGGSGSGYEQYF.

The J gene is TRBJ2-7, the V gene TRBV6-8; tentative D call: TRBD1 (5 bases). Germline assignment: CDR1 MNHGY and CDR2 SAAAGT. The CDR3 totals 13 residues. With 6 bases removed from V and 6 bases from J, the gap between germline ends came to 15 bases. CDR3 sequence (DNA): TGTGCCAGCAGCCCCAGGGAAGGGGTCGAGCAGTACTTC. Translation: CASSPREGVEQYF.

The chain combines TRBV30 with TRBJ1-5; 7 nucleotides agree with TRBD1. Germline lookup yields CDR1 GTSNPN and CDR2 SVGIG (reference sequence). This CDR3 contains 14 residues. V trimming: 0 bases; J trimming: 6 bases; junction bases outside the gene matches: 5. CDR3 amino acids: CAWSVPGGSQPQHF. Written as DNA, the CDR3 is TGTGCCTGGAGTGTGCCAGGGGGAAGTCAGCCCCAGCATTTT.

The chain carries TRBV30 and TRBJ2-7; possible D gene TRBD2, 6 bases. CDR1 is GTSNPN and CDR2 is SVGIG in the germline V gene (reference sequence). V lost 7 bases to trimming and J lost 6 bases, with 22 bases between them. This CDR3 contains 14 residues. This chain's CDR3 is CAFQAGTYVGEQYF. Written as DNA, the CDR3 is TGTGCCTTTCAGGCGGGAACGTACGTCGGCGAGCAGTACTTC.

The V call is TRBV30, the J call TRBJ1-3; D remains unclear. V was shortened by 7 bases and J by 0 bases, with 10 bases between the two germline ends. The germline gives CDR1 GTSNPN, CDR2 SVGIG (reference sequence). This CDR3 comprises 13 residues. This CDR3 is CASTGYSGNTIYF. CDR3 in DNA: TGTGCCTCGACGGGGTACTCTGGAAACACCATATATTTT.